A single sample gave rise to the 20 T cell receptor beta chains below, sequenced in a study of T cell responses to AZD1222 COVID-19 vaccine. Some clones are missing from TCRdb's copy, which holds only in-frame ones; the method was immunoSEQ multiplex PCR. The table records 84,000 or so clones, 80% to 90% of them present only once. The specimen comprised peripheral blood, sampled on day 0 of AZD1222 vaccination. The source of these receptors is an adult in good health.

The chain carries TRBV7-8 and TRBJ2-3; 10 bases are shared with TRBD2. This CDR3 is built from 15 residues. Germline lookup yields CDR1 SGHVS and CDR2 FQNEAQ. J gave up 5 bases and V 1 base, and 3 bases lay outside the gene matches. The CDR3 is CASSLVAGGGDTQYF. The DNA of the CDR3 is TGTGCCAGCAGCTTAGTAGCGGGAGGTGGAGATACGCAGTATTTT.

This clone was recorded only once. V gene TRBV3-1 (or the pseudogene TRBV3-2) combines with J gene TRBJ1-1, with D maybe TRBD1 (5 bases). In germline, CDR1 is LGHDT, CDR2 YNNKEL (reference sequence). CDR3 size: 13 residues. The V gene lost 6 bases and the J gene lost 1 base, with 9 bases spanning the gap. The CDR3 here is CASSSTANTEAFF. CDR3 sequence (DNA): TGTGCCAGCAGTTCGACAGCGAACACTGAAGCTTTCTTT.

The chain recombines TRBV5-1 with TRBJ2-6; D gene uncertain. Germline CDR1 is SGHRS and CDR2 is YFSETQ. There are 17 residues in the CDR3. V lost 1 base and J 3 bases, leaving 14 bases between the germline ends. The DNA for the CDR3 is TGCGCCAGCAGCTTGTTCCGGGCAGGTGGTGGGGCCAACGTCCTGACTTTC. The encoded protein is CASSLFRAGGGANVLTF. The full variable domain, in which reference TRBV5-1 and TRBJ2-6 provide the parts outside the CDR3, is KAGVTQTPRYLIKTRGQQVTLSCSPISGHRSVSWYQQTPGQGLQFLFEYFSETQRNKGNFPGRFSGRQFSNSRSEMNVSTLELGDSALYLCASSLFRAGGGANVLTFGAGSRLTVL.

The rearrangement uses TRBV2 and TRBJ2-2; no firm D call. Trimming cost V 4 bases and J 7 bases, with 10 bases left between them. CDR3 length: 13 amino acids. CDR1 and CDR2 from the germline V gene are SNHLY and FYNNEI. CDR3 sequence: CASSGSDIGELFF. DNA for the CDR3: TGTGCCAGCAGTGGTTCGGATATCGGGGAGCTGTTTTTT.

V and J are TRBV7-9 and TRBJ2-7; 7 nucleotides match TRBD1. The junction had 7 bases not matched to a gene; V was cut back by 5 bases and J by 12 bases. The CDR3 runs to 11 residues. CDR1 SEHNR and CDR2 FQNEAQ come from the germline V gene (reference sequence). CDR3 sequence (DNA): TGTGCCAGCAGCGTCCGGGACAGCTTGTACTTC. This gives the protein CASSVRDSLYF.

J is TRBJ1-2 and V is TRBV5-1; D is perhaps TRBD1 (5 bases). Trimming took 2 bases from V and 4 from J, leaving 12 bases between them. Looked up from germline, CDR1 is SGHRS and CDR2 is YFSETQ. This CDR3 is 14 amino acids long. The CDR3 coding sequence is TGCGCCAGCAGCTTTGGCAGGGACCGCTATGGCTACACCTTC. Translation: CASSFGRDRYGYTF.

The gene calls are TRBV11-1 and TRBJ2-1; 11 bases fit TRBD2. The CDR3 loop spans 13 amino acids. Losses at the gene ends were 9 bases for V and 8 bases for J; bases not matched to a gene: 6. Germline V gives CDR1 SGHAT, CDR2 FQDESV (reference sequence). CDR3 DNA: TGTGCCAGTAAGCTAGCGGGAGGCGATGAGCAGTTCTTC. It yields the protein CASKLAGGDEQFF. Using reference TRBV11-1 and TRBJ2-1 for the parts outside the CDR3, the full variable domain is EAEVAQSPRYKITEKSQAVAFWCDPISGHATLYWYRQILGQGPELLVQFQDESVVDDSQLPKDRFSAERLKGVDSTLKIQPAELGDSAMYLCASKLAGGDEQFFGPGTRLTVL.

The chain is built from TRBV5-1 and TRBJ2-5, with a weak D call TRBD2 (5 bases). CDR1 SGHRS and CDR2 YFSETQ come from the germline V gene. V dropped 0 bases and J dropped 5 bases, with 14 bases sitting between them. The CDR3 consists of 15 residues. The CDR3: CASSLGGLAFETQYF. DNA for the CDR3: TGCGCCAGCAGCTTGGGAGGTCTAGCTTTTGAGACCCAGTACTTC.

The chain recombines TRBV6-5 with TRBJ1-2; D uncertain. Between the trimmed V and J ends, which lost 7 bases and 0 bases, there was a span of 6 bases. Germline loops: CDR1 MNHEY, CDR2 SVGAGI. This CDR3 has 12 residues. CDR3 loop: CASKQTNYGYTF. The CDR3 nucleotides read TGTGCCAGCAAACAAACTAACTATGGCTACACCTTC.

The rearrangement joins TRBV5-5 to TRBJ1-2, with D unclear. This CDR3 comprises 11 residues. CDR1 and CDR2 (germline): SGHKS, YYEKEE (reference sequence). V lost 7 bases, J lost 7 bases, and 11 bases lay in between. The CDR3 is CASGRLGGYTF. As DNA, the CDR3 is TGTGCCAGCGGTAGATTGGGTGGCTACACCTTC.

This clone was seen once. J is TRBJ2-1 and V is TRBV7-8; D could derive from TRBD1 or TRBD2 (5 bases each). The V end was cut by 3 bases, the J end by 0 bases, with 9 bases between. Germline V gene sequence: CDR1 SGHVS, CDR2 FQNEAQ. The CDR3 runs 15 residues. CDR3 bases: TGTGCCAGCAGCTTCCGGGACGGCTCCTACAATGAGCAGTTCTTC. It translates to CASSFRDGSYNEQFF.

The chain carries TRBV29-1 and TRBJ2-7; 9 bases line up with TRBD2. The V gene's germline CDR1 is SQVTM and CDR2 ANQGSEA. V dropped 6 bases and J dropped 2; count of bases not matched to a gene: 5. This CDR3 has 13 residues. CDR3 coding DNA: TGCAGCGTCGTAGCGGGAGTACCCTACGAGCAGTACTTC. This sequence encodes CSVVAGVPYEQYF.

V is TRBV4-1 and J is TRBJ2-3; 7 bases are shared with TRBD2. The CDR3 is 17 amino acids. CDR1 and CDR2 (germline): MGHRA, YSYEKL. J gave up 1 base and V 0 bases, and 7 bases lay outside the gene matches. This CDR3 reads CASSQEGGSTRTDTQYF. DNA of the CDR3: TGCGCCAGCAGCCAAGAGGGGGGGAGTACCCGCACAGATACGCAGTATTTT.

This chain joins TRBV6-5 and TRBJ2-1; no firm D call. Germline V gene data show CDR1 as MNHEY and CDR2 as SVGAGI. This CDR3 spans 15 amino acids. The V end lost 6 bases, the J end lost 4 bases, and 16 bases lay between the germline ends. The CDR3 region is CASSPFPAQYNEQFF. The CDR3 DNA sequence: TGTGCCAGCAGCCCATTCCCAGCGCAGTACAATGAGCAGTTCTTC.

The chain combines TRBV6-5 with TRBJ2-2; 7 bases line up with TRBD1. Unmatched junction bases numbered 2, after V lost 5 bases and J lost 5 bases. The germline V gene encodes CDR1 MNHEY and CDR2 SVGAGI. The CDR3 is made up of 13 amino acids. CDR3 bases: TGTGCCAGCAGTAAACAGGGGACCGGGGAGCTGTTTTTT. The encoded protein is CASSKQGTGELFF.

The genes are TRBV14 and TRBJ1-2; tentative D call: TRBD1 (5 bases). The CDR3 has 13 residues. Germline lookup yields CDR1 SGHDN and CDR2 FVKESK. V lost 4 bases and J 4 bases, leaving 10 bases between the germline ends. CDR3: CASSPGTLYGYTF. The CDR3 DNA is TGTGCCAGCAGCCCCGGGACGCTCTATGGCTACACCTTC.

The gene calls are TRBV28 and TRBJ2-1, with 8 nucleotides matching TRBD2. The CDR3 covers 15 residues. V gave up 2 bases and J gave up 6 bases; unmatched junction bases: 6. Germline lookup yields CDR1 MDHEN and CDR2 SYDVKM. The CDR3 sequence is CASSLSRLATNEQFF. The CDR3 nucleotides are TGTGCCAGCAGTTTAAGTCGACTAGCGACCAATGAGCAGTTCTTC.

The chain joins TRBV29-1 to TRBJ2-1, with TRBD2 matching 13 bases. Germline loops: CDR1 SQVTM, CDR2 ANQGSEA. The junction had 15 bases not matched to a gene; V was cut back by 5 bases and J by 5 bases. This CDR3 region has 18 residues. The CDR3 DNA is TGCAGCGTTCCTCGGACTAGCGGGAGAAGGGGAGAAAACAATGAGCAGTTCTTC. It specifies CSVPRTSGRRGENNEQFF.

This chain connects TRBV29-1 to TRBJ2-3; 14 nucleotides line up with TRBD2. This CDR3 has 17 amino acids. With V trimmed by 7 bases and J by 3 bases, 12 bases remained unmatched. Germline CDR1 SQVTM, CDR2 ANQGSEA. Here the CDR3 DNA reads TGCAGCGCCCGGAAAGGGACTAGCGGGAGTCTGACAGATACGCAGTATTTT. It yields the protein CSARKGTSGSLTDTQYF.

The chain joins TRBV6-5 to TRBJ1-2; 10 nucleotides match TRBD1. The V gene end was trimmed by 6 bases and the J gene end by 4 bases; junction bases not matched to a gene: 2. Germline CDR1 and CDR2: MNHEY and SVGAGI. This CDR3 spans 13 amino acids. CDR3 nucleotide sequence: TGTGCCAGCAGGACAGGGGGCGTCTATGGCTACACCTTC. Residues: CASRTGGVYGYTF.